The 4 T cell receptor beta chains in this list originate from one sample, sequenced in a study of blood T cell repertoires in COVID-19. Some clones are missing from TCRdb's copy, which holds only in-frame ones; the method was immunoSEQ multiplex PCR. The sample lists approximately 270,000 clones; about 87% were seen once. The material sequenced was peripheral blood. The receptors were gathered from a woman aged 30 to 39 with COVID-19, enrolled during active disease.

V is TRBV10-2 and J is TRBJ1-2; D may be TRBD1 (6 bases). The CDR3 totals 15 residues. Germline V lookup: CDR1 WSHSY, CDR2 SAAADI. V lost 6 bases and J lost 4, with 18 bases in between. CDR3 region: CASSTQGLPSYGYTF. As DNA, the CDR3 is TGCGCCAGCAGCACCCAGGGGCTCCCCAGCTATGGCTACACCTTC.

The CDR3 coding sequence is TGTGCCAGCAGTTCGACGGGGAGTTCACCCCTCCACTTT. The encoded protein is CASSSTGSSPLHF. The V gene is TRBV6-2 or TRBV6-3, the J gene TRBJ1-6; no clear D. Trimming removed 4 bases at V and 9 bases at J, with 10 bases between. CDR3 length: 13 amino acids. Germline V gene data show CDR1 as MNHEY and CDR2 as SVGEGT.

This sequence joins TRBV6-2 or TRBV6-3 and TRBJ2-7; D not resolved. The germline V gene has CDR1 MNHEY and CDR2 SVGEGT. Between the trimmed V and J ends, which lost 5 bases and 1 base, there was a span of 6 bases. This CDR3 is 12 amino acids long. DNA of the CDR3: TGTGCCAGCAGTGCCACTTCCTACGAGCAGTACTTC. Translated: CASSATSYEQYF.

This chain uses TRBV5-1 with TRBJ2-5; the D gene is possibly TRBD1 (5 bases). CDR3 size: 14 residues. The germline gives CDR1 SGHRS, CDR2 YFSETQ. Trimming removed 0 bases from V and 1 base from J, with 7 bases in between. The CDR3 reads CASSLGTSQETQYF. The DNA of the CDR3 is TGCGCCAGCAGCTTGGGGACATCCCAAGAGACCCAGTACTTC.